Shown below are 6 T cell receptor beta chains from a single sample sequenced in a study of spatial heterogeneity in lung cancer. This sample's time point: sample taken at primary tumor resection. TCRdb analysed the 5' RACE reads with MiXCR anew, one entry per CDR3 protein. The sample carries about 36,000 distinct CDR3 sequences, less than 9% recorded once. Sequencing used PBMCs, obtained at surgery. Source of these receptors: a female donor with early-stage non-small cell lung cancer.

CDR3 nucleotides: TGCAGCGTTGAAGACTTCGGGGGAGGGTTGTCAGACACAGATACGCAGTATTTT. It is translated as CSVEDFGGGLSDTDTQYF. The V gene is TRBV29-1, the J gene TRBJ2-3; 7 bases match TRBD2. CDR1 SQVTM and CDR2 ANQGSEA come from the germline V gene. Losses at the gene ends were 0 bases for V and 2 bases for J; bases not matched to a gene: 14. The CDR3 totals 18 residues.

In its sample, this clonotype was seen many times. The chain is built from TRBV10-3 and TRBJ1-2; D is possibly TRBD1 (6 bases). The CDR3 is 14 amino acids. V lost 7 bases and J lost 4, with 16 bases in between. Germline values: CDR1 ENHRY, CDR2 SYGVKD. The CDR3 protein is CAINQGLLLYGYTF. DNA for the CDR3: TGTGCCATCAATCAGGGGTTGCTACTCTATGGCTACACCTTC.

This rearrangement joins TRBV9 to TRBJ2-3; 9 bases map to TRBD2. Germline V gene data show CDR1 as SGDLS and CDR2 as YYNGEE. Losses at the gene ends were 3 bases for V and 3 bases for J; bases not matched to a gene: 8. The length of the CDR3 is 16 residues. The CDR3 is CASSARGGGATDTQYF. CDR3 sequence (DNA): TGTGCCAGCAGCGCCCGCGGCGGGGGGGCTACAGATACGCAGTATTTT.

The V and J genes are TRBV20-1 and TRBJ2-2; the D is unclear. V shed 4 bases and J shed 5 bases, with 14 bases lying between them. The CDR3 has 14 residues. Germline CDR1 and CDR2: DFQATT and SNEGSKA (reference sequence). The CDR3, as DNA: TGCAGTGCTACCCCCTCCCTATCAACCGGGGAGCTGTTTTTT. Its translation: CSATPSLSTGELFF.

On this clonotype itself: A much larger clone differs by one base, so this may be a read error. This chain's CDR3 is CASTILQVQETQYF. For the CDR3, the DNA is TGTGCCAGCACCATTCTACAGGTGCAAGAGACCCAGTACTTC. This chain links TRBV6-1 with TRBJ2-5, with D perhaps matching TRBD1 (5 bases). V dropped 7 bases and J dropped 2 bases, with 14 bases sitting between them. CDR3 length: 14 amino acids. From germline, CDR1 is MNHNS and CDR2 SASEGT.

The table lists this clonotype with a few counts. The chain recombines TRBV20-1 with TRBJ2-5; 7 bases fit TRBD1. This CDR3 is 13 amino acids long. V shed 6 bases and J 4 bases; nucleotides not matched to a gene: 8. In germline, CDR1 is DFQATT, CDR2 SNEGSKA (reference sequence). The CDR3 nucleotides read TGCAGTGCCGTAGAAGGGGGCGCAGAGACCCAGTACTTC. It codes for CSAVEGGAETQYF.